This record concerns one TCR beta chain sequence. The data stem from a study of T cells in Graves' hyperthyroidism and ophthalmopathy. From RNA transcripts, TCR beta CDR3 regions were amplified. In the first-round RT-PCR of the TCR CDR3, the HTBI primer set was used. TCRdb itself ran the multiplex PCR reads through MiXCR, one entry per CDR3 protein. The table has nearly 600,000 distinct CDR3 sequences, more than 11% seen once. The CDR3 is 16 residues long. Germline assignment: CDR1 MDHEN and CDR2 SYDVKM. V lost 4 bases, J lost 0 bases, and 10 bases lay in between. The chain couples TRBV28 to TRBJ2-6; the D gene is possibly TRBD1 (6 bases). The clonotype originates from a woman in her twenties or thirties with Graves' hyperthyroidism that later progressed to Graves' ophthalmopathy. The source material was blood. The DNA of the CDR3 is TGTGCCAGCAGTTCCTGGACAGCCTCTGGGGCCAACGTCCTGACTTTC. This codes for CASSSWTASGANVLTF.